Listed here are 16 T cell receptor beta chains from one sample, sequenced in a study of cytomegalovirus exposure and HLA in healthy donors. The PCR employed 60 Vbeta primers together with 13 Jbeta primers. Here immunoSEQ multiplex PCR was the method, and the copy in TCRdb shows in-frame clones only, minus some. The repertoire holds more than 65,000 clones, with over 75% as singletons. Input material: PBMCs. The receptors shown here come from a female donor in good health and CMV-seronegative.

The chain uses TRBV28 and TRBJ2-1; 7 nucleotides align to TRBD1. The germline V gene has CDR1 MDHEN and CDR2 SYDVKM. Trimming cost V 4 bases and J 3 bases; bases outside gene matches: 9. This CDR3 contains 16 residues. The CDR3 protein is CASSSIRTGVYNEQFF. As DNA, the CDR3 is TGTGCCAGCAGTTCGATAAGGACAGGAGTCTACAATGAGCAGTTCTTC.

This chain joins TRBV5-1 and TRBJ2-7, with 10 bases fitting TRBD2. The V gene end was trimmed by 7 bases and the J gene end by 6 bases; junction bases not matched to a gene: 7. This CDR3 contains 13 residues. Germline V gives CDR1 SGHRS, CDR2 YFSETQ. The DNA for the CDR3 is TGCGCCAGCGGAGACGGACTAGCGGTCGAGCAGTACTTC. Encoded protein: CASGDGLAVEQYF.

This chain uses TRBV6-1 with TRBJ2-1; possible D gene TRBD1, 5 bases. Per the germline V gene, CDR1 is MNHNS and CDR2 is SASEGT. With 8 bases removed from V and 8 bases from J, the gap between germline ends came to 10 bases. The CDR3 covers 11 residues. CDR3 amino acids: CASLTVHEQFF. In DNA, the CDR3 is TGTGCCAGCTTGACAGTCCATGAGCAGTTCTTC.

The chain has TRBV15 and TRBJ1-4; 7 bases agree with TRBD1. There are 14 residues in the CDR3. In germline, CDR1 is LNHNV, CDR2 YYDKDF (reference sequence). V dropped 6 bases and J dropped 7; count of bases not matched to a gene: 8. The DNA of the CDR3 is TGTGCCACCAGAAAAAGGGGGCTCGGTGAAAAACTGTTTTTT. This sequence encodes CATRKRGLGEKLFF.

The rearrangement links TRBV4-2 to TRBJ1-1; D unclear. The CDR3 contains 15 residues. The germline gives CDR1 LGHNA, CDR2 YNFKEQ. V lost 4 bases and J 2 bases, leaving 14 bases between the germline ends. The CDR3: CASSLDVGANTEAFF. The CDR3 nucleotides read TGTGCCAGCAGCCTCGACGTAGGAGCTAACACTGAAGCTTTCTTT.

This clone was seen a few times. This chain uses TRBV5-4 with TRBJ2-7, with 10 bases aligning to TRBD2. The CDR3 consists of 14 residues. The V gene's germline CDR1 is SGHNT and CDR2 YYREEE (reference sequence). V lost 4 bases to trimming and J lost 5 bases; unmatched junction nucleotides: 6. The CDR3 sequence: CASSLAGVLDEQYF. The CDR3 nucleotides read TGTGCCAGCAGCCTAGCGGGAGTGTTGGACGAGCAGTACTTC.

V is TRBV18 and J is TRBJ2-5; D remains ambiguous. This CDR3 has 13 residues. The germline gives CDR1 KGHSH, CDR2 LQKENI. The V end lost 5 bases, the J end lost 4 bases, and 11 bases lay between the germline ends. The CDR3 loop is CASSGRLGETQYF. The CDR3 region has the DNA TGTGCCAGCTCAGGGCGTTTGGGAGAGACCCAGTACTTC. The variable domain in full, completed from reference TRBV18 and TRBJ2-5, reads NAGVMQNPRHLVRRRGQEARLRCSPMKGHSHVYWYRQLPEEGLKFMVYLQKENIIDESGMPKERFSAEFPKEGPSILRIQQVVRGDSAAYFCASSGRLGETQYFGPGTRLLVL.

The chain carries TRBV5-4 and TRBJ2-5; TRBD1 matches at 12 bases. This CDR3 has 17 amino acids. In germline, CDR1 is SGHNT, CDR2 YYREEE (reference sequence). V was pared by 0 bases and J by 4 bases, with 7 bases of the junction left unmatched. CDR3 DNA sequence: TGTGCCAGCAGCTTGGCCTCGGGGACAGGGGGCGGAGAGACCCAGTACTTC. It encodes CASSLASGTGGGETQYF.

The chain combines TRBV30 with TRBJ1-1, with TRBD1 matching over 7 bases. The germline CDR1 and CDR2 sequences are GTSNPN and SVGIG (reference sequence). V shed 2 bases and J 1 base; nucleotides not matched to a gene: 4. The CDR3 totals 14 residues. The DNA of the CDR3 is TGTGCCTGGAGTTTAGGGACAGAGAACACTGAAGCTTTCTTT. It codes for CAWSLGTENTEAFF.

The chain links TRBV5-1 to TRBJ1-3, with 11 bases identical to TRBD1. CDR3 length: 17 amino acids. Trimming took 4 bases from V and 0 from J; bases not matched to a gene: 6. CDR1 SGHRS and CDR2 YFSETQ come from the germline V gene. CDR3 in amino acids: CASSRGDRGSSGNTIYF. CDR3 DNA sequence: TGCGCCAGCAGCCGAGGGGACAGGGGGTCCTCTGGAAACACCATATATTTT.

The V call is TRBV19, the J call TRBJ2-3; unclear D gene. The germline V gene encodes CDR1 LNHDA and CDR2 SQIVND (reference sequence). The V end lost 5 bases, the J end lost 4 bases, and 10 bases lay between the germline ends. The CDR3 is 13 amino acids. CDR3 nucleotide sequence: TGTGCCAGTAGTCTATCCGTGGCAGATACGCAGTATTTT. Translating gives CASSLSVADTQYF. Variable domain in full (rest from reference TRBV19 and TRBJ2-3): DGGITQSPKYLFRKEGQNVTLSCEQNLNHDAMYWYRQDPGQGLRLIYYSQIVNDFQKGDIAEGYSVSREKKESFPLTVTSAQKNPTAFYLCASSLSVADTQYFGPGTRLTVL.

This chain joins TRBV12-5 and TRBJ1-1, with D hard to call. CDR3 length: 14 residues. Per germline, CDR1 LGHNT and CDR2 FRNRAP. V was trimmed by 2 bases and J by 3 bases, leaving 10 bases between them. The CDR3 sequence is CASGLYPRDTEAFF. DNA for the CDR3: TGTGCTAGTGGTTTGTACCCCCGGGACACTGAAGCTTTCTTT.

This rearrangement joins TRBV6-5 to TRBJ2-7; 9 bases fit TRBD1. The germline V gene encodes CDR1 MNHEY and CDR2 SVGAGI. The V and J ends lost 1 base and 5 bases, in that order; junction bases with no gene match: 6. The CDR3 is made up of 15 amino acids. CDR3 nucleotide sequence: TGTGCCAGCAGTTACTGGGTACAGGGGGCCCACGAGCAGTACTTC. It codes for CASSYWVQGAHEQYF.

This clone has just a few counts. V usage is TRBV6-6 and J usage is TRBJ1-1; 7 positions agree with TRBD1. The CDR3 totals 15 residues. Germline V gene sequence: CDR1 MNHNY, CDR2 SVGAGI (reference sequence). The trim removed 6 bases at V and 1 base at J, leaving 8 bases unmatched. The CDR3 DNA is TGTGCCAGCAGCCACCTGACAGGGCAGAACACTGAAGCTTTCTTT. Its translation: CASSHLTGQNTEAFF.

This chain connects TRBV6-5 to TRBJ1-3; 10 positions match TRBD1. Per the germline V gene, CDR1 is MNHEY and CDR2 is SVGAGI. This CDR3 region has 15 residues. V trimming: 6 bases; J trimming: 8 bases; junction bases outside the gene matches: 10. CDR3 nucleotide sequence: TGTGCCAGCAGCGTTGACAGGGGGCGGTCGGACACCATATATTTT. This translates into CASSVDRGRSDTIYF.

This chain uses TRBV6-5 with TRBJ1-4; D is undetermined. This CDR3 spans 15 amino acids. V was pared by 3 bases and J by 7 bases, with 15 bases between. Germline V CDR1 and CDR2: MNHEY, SVGAGI. The CDR3 loop reads CASSYGRMESEKLFF. For the CDR3, the DNA is TGTGCCAGCAGTTATGGGAGGATGGAAAGTGAAAAACTGTTTTTT.